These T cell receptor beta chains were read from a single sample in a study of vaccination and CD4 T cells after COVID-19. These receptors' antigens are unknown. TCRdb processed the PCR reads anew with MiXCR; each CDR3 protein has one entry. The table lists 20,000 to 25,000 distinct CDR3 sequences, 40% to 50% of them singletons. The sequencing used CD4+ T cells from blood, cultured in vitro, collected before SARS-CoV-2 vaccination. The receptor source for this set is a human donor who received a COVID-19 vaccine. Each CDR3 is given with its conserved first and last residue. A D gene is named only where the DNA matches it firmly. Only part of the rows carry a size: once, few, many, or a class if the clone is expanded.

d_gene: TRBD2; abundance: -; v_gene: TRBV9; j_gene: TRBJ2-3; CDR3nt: TGTGCCAGCAGCGTAGTTAGCGGGGGGCCTTCTAGCACAGATACGCAGTATTTT; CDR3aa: CASSVVSGGPSSTDTQYF
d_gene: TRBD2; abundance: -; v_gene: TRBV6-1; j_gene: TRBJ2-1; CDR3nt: TGTGCCAGCTGCCTCGGGACTAGCGGGGTCAGGGAGCAGTTCTTC; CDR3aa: CASCLGTSGVREQFF
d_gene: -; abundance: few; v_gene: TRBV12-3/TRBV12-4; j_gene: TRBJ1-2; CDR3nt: TGTGCCAGCAGTTTAGCCCAGGGCGTCGCCTATGGCTACACCTTC; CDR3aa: CASSLAQGVAYGYTF
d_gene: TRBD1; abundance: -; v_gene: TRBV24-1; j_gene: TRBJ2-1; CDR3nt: TGTGCCACCAGGGGGACAGGGTGGATCAATGAGCAGTTCTTC; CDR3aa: CATRGTGWINEQFF
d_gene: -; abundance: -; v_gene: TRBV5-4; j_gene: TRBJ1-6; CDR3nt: TGTGCCAGCAGCCCGAACCAAAACCAGGGGAATTCACCCCTCCACTTT; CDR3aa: CASSPNQNQGNSPLHF
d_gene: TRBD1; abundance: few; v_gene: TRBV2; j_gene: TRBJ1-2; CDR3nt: TGTGCCAGCAGGGGGCAGGGGGCTGGGGGCTACACCTTC; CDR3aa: CASRGQGAGGYTF
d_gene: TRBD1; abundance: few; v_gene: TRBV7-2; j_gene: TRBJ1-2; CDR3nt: TGTGCCAGCACCCCCTCGGGTCTCGGGACAGGATCTGGCTACACCTTC; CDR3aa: CASTPSGLGTGSGYTF
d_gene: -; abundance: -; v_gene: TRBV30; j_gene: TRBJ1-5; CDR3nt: TGTGCCTGGAGCGGTAGACTTTATCAGCCCCAGCATTTT; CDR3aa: CAWSGRLYQPQHF
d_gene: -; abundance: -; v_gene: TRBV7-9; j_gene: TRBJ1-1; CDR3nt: TGTGCCAGCAGCCTGCAGGACCTGGGAGCTTTCTTT; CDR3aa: CASSLQDLGAFF
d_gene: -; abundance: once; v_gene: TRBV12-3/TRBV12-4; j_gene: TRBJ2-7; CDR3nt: TGTGCCAGCAGTTTACGTCTGATCGAGCAGTACTTC; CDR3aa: CASSLRLIEQYF
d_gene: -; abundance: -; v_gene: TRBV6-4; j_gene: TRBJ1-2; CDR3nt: TGTGCCAGCAGCCAGGCAGGGGCCGGTGGCTACACCTTC; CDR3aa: CASSQAGAGGYTF
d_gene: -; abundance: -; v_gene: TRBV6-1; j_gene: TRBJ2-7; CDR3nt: TGTGCCAGCGTAAGCAGGATTGGGTACTTC; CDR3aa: CASVSRIGYF
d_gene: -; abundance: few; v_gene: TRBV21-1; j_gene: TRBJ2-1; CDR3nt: TGTGCCAGCAGCAAAATTCCTCCCTCGCCCGGTTACAATGAGCAGTTCTTC; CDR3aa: CASSKIPPSPGYNEQFF
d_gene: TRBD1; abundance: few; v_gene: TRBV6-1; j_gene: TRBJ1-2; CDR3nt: TGTGCCAGCAGTGGCCCGGGACAGGCAAACTATGGCTACACCTTC; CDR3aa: CASSGPGQANYGYTF
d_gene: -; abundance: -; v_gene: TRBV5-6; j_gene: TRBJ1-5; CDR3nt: TGTGCCAGCAGCTTGGGGGGTCGGGGTGGCAATCAGCCCCAGCATTTT; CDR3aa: CASSLGGRGGNQPQHF
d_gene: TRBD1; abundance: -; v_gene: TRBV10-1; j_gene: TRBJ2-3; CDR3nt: TGCGCCAGCAGCACGGGACAGGGTATTAGTGGAACAGATACGCAGTATTTT; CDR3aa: CASSTGQGISGTDTQYF
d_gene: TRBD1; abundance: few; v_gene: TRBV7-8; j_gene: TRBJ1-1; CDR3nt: TGTGCCAGCAGCCCCCACCGGACAGGGCACGGAGCTTTCTTT; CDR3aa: CASSPHRTGHGAFF
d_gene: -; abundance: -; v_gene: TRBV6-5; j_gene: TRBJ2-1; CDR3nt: TGTGCCAGCAGTTACTCTAGGGTAGCAGGGCAGTTCTTC; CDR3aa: CASSYSRVAGQFF
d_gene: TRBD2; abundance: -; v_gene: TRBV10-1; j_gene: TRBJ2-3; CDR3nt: TGCGCCAGCAGTGAGCGTCGGACTAGAAGGATCACAGATACGCAGTATTTT; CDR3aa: CASSERRTRRITDTQYF
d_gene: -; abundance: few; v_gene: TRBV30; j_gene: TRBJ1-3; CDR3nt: TGTGCCTGGAGTGTACTGGGTGACGGTGGAAACACCATATATTTT; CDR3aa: CAWSVLGDGGNTIYF
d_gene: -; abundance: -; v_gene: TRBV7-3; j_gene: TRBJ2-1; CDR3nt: TGTGCCAGCAGCGTTCAGGGTATGGCCTACAATGAGCAGTTCTTC; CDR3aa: CASSVQGMAYNEQFF
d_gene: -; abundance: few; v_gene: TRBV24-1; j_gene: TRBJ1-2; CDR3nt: TGTGCCACCAGTTCCCGGGGCCTTAACTATGGCTACACCTTC; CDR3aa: CATSSRGLNYGYTF
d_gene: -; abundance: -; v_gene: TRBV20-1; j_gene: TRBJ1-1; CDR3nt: TGCAGTGCTAGGGGAAGGTTGAACACTGAAGCTTTCTTT; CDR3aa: CSARGRLNTEAFF
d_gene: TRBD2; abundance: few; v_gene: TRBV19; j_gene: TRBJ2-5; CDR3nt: TGTGCCAGTAGTATCCGCGCGGGGGGCCGATGGACCCAGTACTTC; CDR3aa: CASSIRAGGRWTQYF
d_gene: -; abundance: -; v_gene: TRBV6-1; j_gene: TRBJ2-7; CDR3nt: TGTGCCAGCAGCTCCGCCGGTGGGATGACCTACGAGCAGTACTTC; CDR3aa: CASSSAGGMTYEQYF
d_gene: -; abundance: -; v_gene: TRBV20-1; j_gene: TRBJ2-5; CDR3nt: TGCAGTGCGCGATCGCAATACCTCTCCCAGTACTTC; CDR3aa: CSARSQYLSQYF
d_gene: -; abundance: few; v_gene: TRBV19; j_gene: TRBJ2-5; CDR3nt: TGTGCCAGTAGTATACTCCCTTTGGAGACCCAGTACTTC; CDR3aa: CASSILPLETQYF
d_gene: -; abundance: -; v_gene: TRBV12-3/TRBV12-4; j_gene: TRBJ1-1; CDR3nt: TGTGCCAGCAGCCCCCATACAGGGAACACTGAAGCTTTCTTT; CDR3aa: CASSPHTGNTEAFF
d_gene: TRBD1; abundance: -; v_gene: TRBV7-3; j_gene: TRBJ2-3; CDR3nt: TGTGCCAGCAGCTTATCGGGACAGGACACAGATACGCAGTATTTT; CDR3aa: CASSLSGQDTDTQYF
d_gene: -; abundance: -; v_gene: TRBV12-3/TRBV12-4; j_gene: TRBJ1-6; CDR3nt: TGTGCCAGCAGTGGGGGACCTTCCAGAATTTCACCCCTCCACTTT; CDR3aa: CASSGGPSRISPLHF
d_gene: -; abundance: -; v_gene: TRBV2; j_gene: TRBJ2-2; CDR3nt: TGTGCCAGCAGTGAAAGGCGGGAGCTGTTTTTT; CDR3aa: CASSERRELFF
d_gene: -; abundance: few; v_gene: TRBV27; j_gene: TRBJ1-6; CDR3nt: TGTGCCAGCAGTTTATTAGTAAAAGCATATAATTCACCCCTCCACTTT; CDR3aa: CASSLLVKAYNSPLHF
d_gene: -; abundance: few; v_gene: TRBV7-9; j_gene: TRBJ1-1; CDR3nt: TGTGCCAGCAGTCGGACATCTCGGGACACTGAAGCTTTCTTT; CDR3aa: CASSRTSRDTEAFF
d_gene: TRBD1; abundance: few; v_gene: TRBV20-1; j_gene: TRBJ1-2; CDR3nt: TGCAGTGCTGGGACAGGGGTCTATGGCTACACCTTC; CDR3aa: CSAGTGVYGYTF
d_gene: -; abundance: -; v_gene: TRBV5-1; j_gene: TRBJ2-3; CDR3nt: TGCGCCAGCAGGCCTTCCACAGATACGCAGTATTTT; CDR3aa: CASRPSTDTQYF
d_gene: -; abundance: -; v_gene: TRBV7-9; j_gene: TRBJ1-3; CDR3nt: TGTGCCAGCAGCGATAGTACAGGGTCTGGAAACACCATATATTTT; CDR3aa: CASSDSTGSGNTIYF
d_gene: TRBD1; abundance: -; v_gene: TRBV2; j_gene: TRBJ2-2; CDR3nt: TGTGCCAGCAGTGAGACAGGGTTTTTCACCGGGGAGCTGTTTTTT; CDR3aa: CASSETGFFTGELFF